Listed below are T cell receptor beta chains from one sample, sequenced in a study of shared clonotypes between healthy human individuals. The table came from immunoSEQ multiplex PCR; TCRdb's copy has only in-frame clones and leaves some out. The sample includes some 1,400,000 clones, approximately 96% of them seen just once. The sample consisted of naive CD4+ T cells sorted from blood. The receptors derive from a man aged 25-45 years in good health. The conserved cysteine and the conserved F or W are not part of the CDR3 here.

>13|TRBJ2-7|TRBV9
ASSVSGTGTYEQY
>12|TRBJ2-1|TRBV29-1
SAASAARGNEQF
>12|TRBJ1-2|TRBV7-2
ASSLAGPNYGYT
>11|TRBJ2-1|TRBV27
ASSGPLYNEQF
>13|TRBJ2-5|TRBV5-4
ASSLGAGVGETQY
>13|TRBJ1-3|TRBV19
ASSISRGVGNTIY
>15|TRBJ2-1|TRBV6-1
ASSEEPEGAMYNEQF
>14|TRBJ2-7|TRBV9
ASSVATTPLGDEQY
>15|TRBJ2-1|TRBV5-1
ASSLLVAGSSYNEQF
>13|TRBJ1-3|TRBV5-8
ASSLDGSSGNTIY